The T cell receptor beta chain under discussion was sequenced for a study of cytomegalovirus exposure and HLA in healthy donors. Notes on the study in general: Later analysis placed DRB1 highest and HLA-C lowest in TCR association rates, which differed by HLA locus.

As regards this clone: The antigen is unknown.

The CDR3 loop spans 15 amino acids. Trimming cost V 3 bases and J 7 bases, with 14 bases left between them. The germline V gene encodes CDR1 SGDLS and CDR2 YYNGEE. PCR was performed using 60 Vbeta and 13 Jbeta primers. Libraries were prepared by immunoSEQ multiplex PCR; TCRdb keeps only in-frame clonotypes and omits some of them. The data hold about 110,000 clones, with around 75% observed a single time. The chain joins TRBV9 to TRBJ1-6; TRBD1 is a possible D gene (5 bases). This sequence originates from a male donor in good health and CMV-seropositive. Source material: PBMCs. CDR3 in amino acids: CASSGRGGNNSPLHF. CDR3 coding DNA: TGTGCCAGCAGCGGACGCGGGGGGAACAATTCACCCCTCCACTTT.